The 18 T cell receptor beta chains reported below all come from one sample, sequenced in a study of early T cells in non-severe SARS-CoV-2 infection. TCRdb fed the 5' RACE reads into MiXCR, producing one record per CDR3 protein. The table shows approximately 100,000 distinct CDR3 sequences, with about 15% occurring only once. Sequenced input: whole blood. The source of these receptors is an adult who was a healthcare worker with PCR-confirmed SARS-CoV-2 infection or an uninfected control (not recorded which).

V gene TRBV15 combines with J gene TRBJ2-1; no reliable D call. The ends were cut back, 0 bases at V and 10 bases at J, with 10 bases in the middle. The length of the CDR3 is 13 residues. Germline values: CDR1 LNHNV, CDR2 YYDKDF (reference sequence). CDR3 in amino acids: CATSREPRLEQFF. The CDR3 DNA is TGTGCCACCAGCAGAGAACCGAGGCTCGAGCAGTTCTTC. Looking up the rest from reference TRBV15 and TRBJ2-1 gives the full variable domain: DAMVIQNPRYQVTQFGKPVTLSCSQTLNHNVMYWYQQKSSQAPKLLFHYYDKDFNNEADTPDNFQSRRPNTSFCFLDIRSPGLGDTAMYLCATSREPRLEQFFGPGTRLTVL.

The chain links TRBV10-3 to TRBJ1-5; no definite D call. CDR1 ENHRY and CDR2 SYGVKD come from the germline V gene. The CDR3 is made up of 14 amino acids. Trimming cost V 5 bases and J 2 bases, with 10 bases left between them. The CDR3 coding sequence is TGTGCCATCAGTAGACAAGGAGGCAATCAGCCCCAGCATTTT. Translation gives CAISRQGGNQPQHF.

This clonotype was counted a few times. CDR3 bases: TGTGCCAGCAGACCCCGACTAACCCCCTACGAGCAGTACTTC. Residues: CASRPRLTPYEQYF. The chain is built from TRBV6-2 or TRBV6-3 and TRBJ2-7; D perhaps matches TRBD2 (5 bases). This CDR3 region has 14 residues. Germline loops: CDR1 MNHEY, CDR2 SVGEGT. V was cut by 6 bases and J by 2 bases, with 14 bases left in between.

A few counts support this clonotype. The chain carries TRBV5-1 and TRBJ2-5; D call uncertain. The CDR3 contains 13 residues. Trimming removed 4 bases from V and 5 bases from J, with 12 bases in between. CDR1 and CDR2 (germline): SGHRS, YFSETQ. As DNA, the CDR3 is TGCGCCAGCAGCCAGAGCTTTGGGGAGACCCAGTACTTC. It is translated as CASSQSFGETQYF.

This clonotype was detected a few times. V is TRBV12-3 or TRBV12-4 and J is TRBJ1-5; a weak D match, TRBD1 (5 bases). Trimming shortened V by 6 bases and J by 0 bases, and 12 bases separated the two germline ends. This CDR3 is 15 amino acids long. CDR3 bases: TGTGCCAGCAGCCGAACAGGTGATAGCAATCAGCCCCAGCATTTT. Its translation: CASSRTGDSNQPQHF.

This clonotype occurred many times. The chain joins TRBV2 to TRBJ2-1; a possible D gene is TRBD2 (5 bases). There are 13 residues in the CDR3. V shed 6 bases and J shed 8 bases, with 14 bases lying between them. CDR1 is SNHLY and CDR2 is FYNNEI in the germline V gene. This chain's CDR3 is CASRPQSGDEQFF. The DNA of the CDR3 is TGTGCCAGCAGACCCCAAAGCGGTGATGAGCAGTTCTTC.

The J gene is TRBJ2-7, the V gene TRBV27; TRBD2 aligns across 12 bases. The V gene end was trimmed by 3 bases and the J gene end by 6 bases; junction bases not matched to a gene: 3. The length of the CDR3 is 14 residues. Germline loops: CDR1 MNHEY, CDR2 SMNVEV (reference sequence). CDR3 sequence reads: CASSFWTSGTEQYF. The DNA of the CDR3 is TGTGCCAGCAGTTTCTGGACTAGCGGGACCGAGCAGTACTTC.

This clonotype was recorded at least ten times. V usage is TRBV13 and J usage is TRBJ1-1, with D possibly matching TRBD1 (5 bases). This CDR3 contains 14 residues. Trimming left V 5 bases short and J 3 bases short, with 13 bases between. Germline V gene sequence: CDR1 PRHDT, CDR2 FYEKMQ (reference sequence). The CDR3 DNA reads TGTGCCAGCAGCCCGGGGCCGGCGGACACTGAAGCTTTCTTT. It specifies CASSPGPADTEAFF.

This clonotype was observed many times. The rearrangement uses TRBV7-9 and TRBJ2-3, with D unresolved. This CDR3 contains 15 residues. With 6 bases removed from V and 8 bases from J, the gap between germline ends came to 21 bases. Germline loops: CDR1 SEHNR, CDR2 FQNEAQ (reference sequence). DNA of the CDR3: TGTGCCAGCAGATCCTGGACGGACCCTCCCGGTACGCAGTATTTT. The encoded protein is CASRSWTDPPGTQYF. The full variable domain, completed using reference TRBV7-9 and TRBJ2-3, is DTGVSQNPRHKITKRGQNVTFRCDPISEHNRLYWYRQTLGQGPEFLTYFQNEAQLEKSRLLSDRFSAERPKGSFSTLEIQRTEQGDSAMYLCASRSWTDPPGTQYFGPGTRLTVL.

The rearrangement joins TRBV20-1 to TRBJ1-6; 10 bases align to TRBD1. J lost 5 bases, V lost 0 bases, and 4 bases had no gene match. The CDR3 has 16 amino acids. In germline, CDR1 is DFQATT, CDR2 SNEGSKA (reference sequence). The CDR3 nucleotides are TGCAGTGCTAGAGATCCCGGGACAGGGGATAATTCACCCCTCCACTTT. Translating gives CSARDPGTGDNSPLHF.

This rearrangement joins TRBV6-2 or TRBV6-3 to TRBJ2-2; D perhaps matches TRBD2 (6 bases). CDR1 is MNHEY, CDR2 SVGEGT, per germline. The CDR3 runs to 15 residues. V lost 5 bases and J 1 base, leaving 11 bases between the germline ends. CDR3 bases: TGTGCCAGCAGTCACCGGGACTTGAACACCGGGGAGCTGTTTTTT. Its protein is CASSHRDLNTGELFF.

The chain has TRBV20-1 and TRBJ2-1; D not resolved. Germline values: CDR1 DFQATT, CDR2 SNEGSKA (reference sequence). The germline V and J ends were trimmed by 4 bases and 8 bases, with 15 bases remaining between them. This CDR3 region has 13 residues. The CDR3: CSAILPQIDEQFF. CDR3 nucleotide sequence: TGCAGTGCTATTCTACCCCAAATCGATGAGCAGTTCTTC.

The gene calls are TRBV6-8 and TRBJ2-1; TRBD2 matches 8 bases. The CDR3 runs 15 residues. V was clipped by 4 bases and J by 4 bases; unmatched bases: 6. CDR1 and CDR2 from the germline V gene are MNHGY and SAAAGT. CDR3 region: CASSFSGGPYNEQFF. The CDR3 DNA follows: TGTGCCAGCAGTTTCTCGGGGGGGCCTTACAATGAGCAGTTCTTC.

This clonotype was picked up many times. V and J are TRBV29-1 and TRBJ2-1, with 11 positions matching TRBD2. The CDR3 is made up of 15 amino acids. Germline values: CDR1 SQVTM, CDR2 ANQGSEA. Trimming removed 6 bases from V and 5 bases from J; junction bases left unmatched: 9. CDR3 region: CSVAIGTSGNNEQFF. In nucleotides, the CDR3 is TGCAGCGTCGCTATCGGGACTAGCGGAAACAATGAGCAGTTCTTC.

The chain couples TRBV30 to TRBJ2-2; D is tentatively TRBD1 or TRBD2 (9 bases each). V dropped 1 base and J dropped 0 bases, with 24 bases sitting between them. This CDR3 is built from 20 residues. Germline assignment: CDR1 GTSNPN and CDR2 SVGIG (reference sequence). The CDR3 here is CAWSGGQGRLAVSNTGELFF. In nucleotides, the CDR3 is TGTGCCTGGAGTGGGGGACAGGGTAGACTAGCGGTCTCGAACACCGGGGAGCTGTTTTTT.

Notes on this clonotype: This may be a read error, as it is one base from a much larger clone. This rearrangement joins TRBV7-2 to TRBJ1-2; D might be TRBD1 (6 bases). Germline assignment: CDR1 SGHTA and CDR2 FQGNSA. The CDR3 spans 13 residues. The germline V and J ends were trimmed by 10 bases and 4 bases, with 16 bases remaining between them. The CDR3 loop reads CANNNGQLYGYTF. CDR3 DNA: TGTGCCAACAATAACGGACAGCTCTATGGCTACACCTTC.

This clonotype turned up a few times. The V gene is TRBV12-3 or TRBV12-4, the J gene TRBJ2-7, with 7 bases aligning to TRBD1. There are 16 residues in the CDR3. J was trimmed by 3 bases and V by 4 bases; bases with no gene match: 12. CDR3: CASSSLRDSLNYEQYF. CDR3 coding DNA: TGTGCCAGCAGTTCCCTTAGGGACAGCCTCAACTACGAGCAGTACTTC.

This clonotype was counted between two and nine times. V and J are TRBV4-3 and TRBJ1-1, with TRBD1 identical over 7 bases. The CDR3 has 14 amino acids. The germline CDR1 and CDR2 sequences are LGHNA and YSLEER. With 2 bases clipped from V and 4 bases from J, the junction kept 4 bases outside the gene matches. The CDR3 DNA sequence: TGCGCCAGCAGCCAACGACAGGGTGGCACTGAAGCTTTCTTT. This encodes CASSQRQGGTEAFF.